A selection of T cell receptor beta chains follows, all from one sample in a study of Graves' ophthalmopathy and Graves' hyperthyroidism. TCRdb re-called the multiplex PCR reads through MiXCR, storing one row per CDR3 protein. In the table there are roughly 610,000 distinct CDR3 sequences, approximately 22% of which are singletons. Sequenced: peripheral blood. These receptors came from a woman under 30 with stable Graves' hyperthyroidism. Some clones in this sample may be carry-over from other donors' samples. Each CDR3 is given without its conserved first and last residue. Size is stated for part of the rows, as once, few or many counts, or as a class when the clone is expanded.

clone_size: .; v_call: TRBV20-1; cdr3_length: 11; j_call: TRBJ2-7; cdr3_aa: SGQGGEPYEQY
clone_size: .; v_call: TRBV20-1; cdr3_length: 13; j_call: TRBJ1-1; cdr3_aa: SASAGGQANTEAF
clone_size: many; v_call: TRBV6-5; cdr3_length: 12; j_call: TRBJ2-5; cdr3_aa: ASSYSLGQETQY
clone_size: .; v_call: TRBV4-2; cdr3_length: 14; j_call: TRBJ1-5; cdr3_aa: ASSHRTGAGNQPQH
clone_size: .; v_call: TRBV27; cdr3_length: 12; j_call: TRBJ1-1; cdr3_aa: ASSLGDWGKEAF
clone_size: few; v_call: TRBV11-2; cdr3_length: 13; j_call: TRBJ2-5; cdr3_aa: ASSSVDSFSETQY
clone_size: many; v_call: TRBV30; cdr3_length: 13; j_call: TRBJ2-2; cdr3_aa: AWKWGATNTGELF
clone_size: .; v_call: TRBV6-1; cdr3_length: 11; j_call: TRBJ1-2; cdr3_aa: AILSVRTYGYT
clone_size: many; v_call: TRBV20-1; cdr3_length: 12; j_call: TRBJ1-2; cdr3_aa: SFLPPVLPYGYT
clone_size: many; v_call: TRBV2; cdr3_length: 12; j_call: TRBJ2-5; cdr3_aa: ASRAAGGQETQY
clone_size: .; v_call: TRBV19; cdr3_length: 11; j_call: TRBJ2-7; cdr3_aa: ASSTDTTYEQY
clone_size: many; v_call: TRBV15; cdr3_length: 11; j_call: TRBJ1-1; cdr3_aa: ATRGDWNTEAF
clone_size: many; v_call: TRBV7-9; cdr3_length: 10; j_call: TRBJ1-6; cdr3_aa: ASSLEKSPLH
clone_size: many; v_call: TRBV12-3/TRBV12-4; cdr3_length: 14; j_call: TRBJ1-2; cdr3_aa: ASSPFGGPTNYGYT
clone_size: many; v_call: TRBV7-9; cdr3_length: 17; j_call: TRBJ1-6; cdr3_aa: ASSLDSVGDDWYNSPLH
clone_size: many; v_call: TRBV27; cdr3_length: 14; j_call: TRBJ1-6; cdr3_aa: ASSPWDISYNSPLH
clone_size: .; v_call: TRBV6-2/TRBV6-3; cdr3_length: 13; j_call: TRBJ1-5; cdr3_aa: ASSYAGQAIQPQH
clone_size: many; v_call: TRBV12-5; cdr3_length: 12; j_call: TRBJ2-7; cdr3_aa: VKTTAQESIWQY
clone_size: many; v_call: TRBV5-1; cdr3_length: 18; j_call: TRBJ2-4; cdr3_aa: ASSLIVGLGGSNTKNIQY
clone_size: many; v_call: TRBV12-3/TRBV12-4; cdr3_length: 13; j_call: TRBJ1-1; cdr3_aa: ASIPWGGPNTEAF
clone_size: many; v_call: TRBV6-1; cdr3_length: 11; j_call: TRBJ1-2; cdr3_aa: ASSEFRGYGYT
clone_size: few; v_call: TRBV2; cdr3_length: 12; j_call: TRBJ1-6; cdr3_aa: ASSEADRGSPLH
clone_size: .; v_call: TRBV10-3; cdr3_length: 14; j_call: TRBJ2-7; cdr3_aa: ATSIQGTRSSYEQY
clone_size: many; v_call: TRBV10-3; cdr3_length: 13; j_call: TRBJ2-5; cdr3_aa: AIRGTSGGQETQY
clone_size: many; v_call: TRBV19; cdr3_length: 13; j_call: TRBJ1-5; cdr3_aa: ASRRNREANQPQH
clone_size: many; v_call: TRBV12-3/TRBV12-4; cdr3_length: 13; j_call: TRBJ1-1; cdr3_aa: ASSFGSGGRTEAF
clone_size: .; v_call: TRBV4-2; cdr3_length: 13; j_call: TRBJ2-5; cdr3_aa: ASSQGGQVKETQY
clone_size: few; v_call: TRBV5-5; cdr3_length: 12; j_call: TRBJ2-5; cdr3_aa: ASKTGTAQETQY
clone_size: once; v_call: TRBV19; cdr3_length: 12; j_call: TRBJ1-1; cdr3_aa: ASSILPGGTEAL
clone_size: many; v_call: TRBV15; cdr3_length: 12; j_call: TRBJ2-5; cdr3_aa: ATSRVGGGLTQY
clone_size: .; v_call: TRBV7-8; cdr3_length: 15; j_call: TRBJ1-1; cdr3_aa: ASSPGQPSKRNTEAF
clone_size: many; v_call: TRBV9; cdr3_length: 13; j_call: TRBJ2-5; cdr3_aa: ASSVDLQGAETQY
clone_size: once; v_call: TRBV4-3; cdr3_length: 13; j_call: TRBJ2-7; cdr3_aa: ASSQVVTGPYEQY
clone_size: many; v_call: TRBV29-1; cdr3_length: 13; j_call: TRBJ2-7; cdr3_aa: SVEETSGSSYEQY
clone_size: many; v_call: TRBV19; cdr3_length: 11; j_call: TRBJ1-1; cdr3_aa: ASSILGQVEAF
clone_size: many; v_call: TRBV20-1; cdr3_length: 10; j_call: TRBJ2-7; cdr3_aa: SAREGSHEQY
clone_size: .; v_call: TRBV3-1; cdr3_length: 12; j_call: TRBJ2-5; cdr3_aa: ASSLGYPKETQY
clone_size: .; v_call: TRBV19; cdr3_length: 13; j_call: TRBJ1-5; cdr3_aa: ASSIPQGRNQPQH
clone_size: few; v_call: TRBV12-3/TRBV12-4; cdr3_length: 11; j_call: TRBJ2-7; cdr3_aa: ASSLGTSSEQY
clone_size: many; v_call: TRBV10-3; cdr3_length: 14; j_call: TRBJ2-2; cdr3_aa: ATTNESPLNTGELF
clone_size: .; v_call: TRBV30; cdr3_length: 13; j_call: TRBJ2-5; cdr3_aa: VWSVQIGAQETQY
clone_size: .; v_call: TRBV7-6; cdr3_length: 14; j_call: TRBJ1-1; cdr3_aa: ASSLGQAGLGAEAF
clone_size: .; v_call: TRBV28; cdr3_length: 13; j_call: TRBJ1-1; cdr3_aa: ASSLKLGWGTEAF
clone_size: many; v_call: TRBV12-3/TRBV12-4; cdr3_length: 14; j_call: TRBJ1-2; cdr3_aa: ASSLIWDSRPISYT
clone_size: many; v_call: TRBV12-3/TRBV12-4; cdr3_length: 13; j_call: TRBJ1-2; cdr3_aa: ASSLLDRGYDGYT
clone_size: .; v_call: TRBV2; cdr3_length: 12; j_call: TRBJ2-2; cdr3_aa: ASKGSLGTGELF
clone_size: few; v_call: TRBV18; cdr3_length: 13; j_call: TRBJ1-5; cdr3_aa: ASSPPGRPYGRQH
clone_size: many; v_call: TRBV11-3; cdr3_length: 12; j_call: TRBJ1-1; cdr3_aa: ASSLGQGKTEAF
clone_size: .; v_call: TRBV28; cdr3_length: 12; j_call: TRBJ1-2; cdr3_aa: ASSSLLQGHGYT
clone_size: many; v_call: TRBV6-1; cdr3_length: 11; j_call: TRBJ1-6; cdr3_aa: ASRDNANSPLH
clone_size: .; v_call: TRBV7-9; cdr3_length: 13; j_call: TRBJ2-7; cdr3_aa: ASSGIAGGSYEQY
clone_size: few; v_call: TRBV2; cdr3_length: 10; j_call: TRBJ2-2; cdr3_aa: ASKRFTGELF
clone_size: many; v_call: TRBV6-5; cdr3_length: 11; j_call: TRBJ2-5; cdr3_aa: ASKRDHQETQY
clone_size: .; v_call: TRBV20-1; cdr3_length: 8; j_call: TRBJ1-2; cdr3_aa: SATVYGYT
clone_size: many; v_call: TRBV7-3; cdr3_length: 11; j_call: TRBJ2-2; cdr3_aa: ASSLRGPGELF